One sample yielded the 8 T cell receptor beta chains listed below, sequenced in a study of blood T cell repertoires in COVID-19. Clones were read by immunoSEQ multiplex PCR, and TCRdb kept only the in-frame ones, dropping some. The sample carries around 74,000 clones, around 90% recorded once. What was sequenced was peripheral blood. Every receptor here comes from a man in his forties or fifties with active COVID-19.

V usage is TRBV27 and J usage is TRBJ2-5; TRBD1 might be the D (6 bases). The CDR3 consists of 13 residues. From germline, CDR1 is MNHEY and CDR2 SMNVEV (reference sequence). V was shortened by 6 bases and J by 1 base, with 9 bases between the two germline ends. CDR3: CASRRDTQETQYF. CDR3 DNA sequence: TGTGCCAGCAGACGGGACACCCAAGAGACCCAGTACTTC.

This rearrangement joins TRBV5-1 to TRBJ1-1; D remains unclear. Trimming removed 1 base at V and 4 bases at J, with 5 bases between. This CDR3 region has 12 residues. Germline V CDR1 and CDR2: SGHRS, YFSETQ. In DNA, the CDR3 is TGCGCCAGCAGCTTGAGAGGCACTGAAGCTTTCTTT. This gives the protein CASSLRGTEAFF.

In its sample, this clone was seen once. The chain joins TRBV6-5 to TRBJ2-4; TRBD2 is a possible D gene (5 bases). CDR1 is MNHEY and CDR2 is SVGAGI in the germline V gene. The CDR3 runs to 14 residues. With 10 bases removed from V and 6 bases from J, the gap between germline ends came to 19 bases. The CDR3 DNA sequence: TGTGCCACCCGGACTCACCGGGATGGAAACATTCAGTACTTC. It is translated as CATRTHRDGNIQYF.

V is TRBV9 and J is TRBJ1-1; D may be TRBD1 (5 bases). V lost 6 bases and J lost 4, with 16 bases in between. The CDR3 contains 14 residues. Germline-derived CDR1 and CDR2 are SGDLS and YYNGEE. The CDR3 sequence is CASTSLDGGTEAFF. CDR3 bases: TGTGCCAGCACCAGTTTGGACGGGGGCACTGAAGCTTTCTTT.

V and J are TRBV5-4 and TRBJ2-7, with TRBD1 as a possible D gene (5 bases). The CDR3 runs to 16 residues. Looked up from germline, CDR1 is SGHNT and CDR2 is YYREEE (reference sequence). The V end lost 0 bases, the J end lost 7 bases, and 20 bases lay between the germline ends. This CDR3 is CASSLAVRTSAREQYF. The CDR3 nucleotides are TGTGCCAGCAGCTTGGCAGTCCGGACATCGGCGCGGGAGCAGTACTTC.

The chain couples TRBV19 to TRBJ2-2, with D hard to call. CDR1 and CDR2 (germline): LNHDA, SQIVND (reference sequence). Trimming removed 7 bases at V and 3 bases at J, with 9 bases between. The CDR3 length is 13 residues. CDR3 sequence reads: CASNRRDTGELFF. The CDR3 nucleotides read TGTGCCAGTAATAGACGGGACACCGGGGAGCTGTTTTTT.

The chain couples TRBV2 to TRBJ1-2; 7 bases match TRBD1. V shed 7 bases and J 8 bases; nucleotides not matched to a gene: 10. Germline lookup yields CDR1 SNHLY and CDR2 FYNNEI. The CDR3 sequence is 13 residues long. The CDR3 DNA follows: TGTGCCAGCACTCCCAGGGGGGTTGAAGGCTACACCTTC. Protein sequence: CASTPRGVEGYTF.

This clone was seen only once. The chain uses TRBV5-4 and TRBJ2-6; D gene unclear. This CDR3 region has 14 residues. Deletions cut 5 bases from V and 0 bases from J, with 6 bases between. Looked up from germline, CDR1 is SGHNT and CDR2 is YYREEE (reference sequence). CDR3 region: CASRASSGANVLTF. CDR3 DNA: TGTGCCAGCAGAGCGAGCTCTGGGGCCAACGTCCTGACTTTC.